The T cell receptor beta chain described here comes from a study of T cells in Graves' hyperthyroidism and ophthalmopathy. The V gene lost 4 bases and the J gene lost 8 bases, with 12 bases spanning the gap. This CDR3 is built from 13 residues. Germline-derived CDR1 and CDR2 are MDHEN and SYDVKM. Amplification targeted TCR beta CDR3 regions from RNA transcripts. A first-round RT-PCR of the TCR CDR3 used the HTBI primer set. TCRdb ran MiXCR on the multiplex PCR reads and lists one entry per CDR3 protein. The table lists 500,000 or so distinct CDR3 sequences, 17% of them singletons. Diagnostic assessment was based on clinical symptoms, serum thyroxine and TRAb, thyroid ultrasound and orbital computed tomography. This clonotype occurred many times.

The sample was blood. This TCR came from a woman aged 18-29 years with Graves' ophthalmopathy. The chain links TRBV28 to TRBJ2-1, with D possibly matching TRBD1 (6 bases). The DNA for the CDR3 is TGTGCCAGCAGTTCCCAACAGGGAGATGAGCAGTTCTTC. Amino acid sequence: CASSSQQGDEQFF.